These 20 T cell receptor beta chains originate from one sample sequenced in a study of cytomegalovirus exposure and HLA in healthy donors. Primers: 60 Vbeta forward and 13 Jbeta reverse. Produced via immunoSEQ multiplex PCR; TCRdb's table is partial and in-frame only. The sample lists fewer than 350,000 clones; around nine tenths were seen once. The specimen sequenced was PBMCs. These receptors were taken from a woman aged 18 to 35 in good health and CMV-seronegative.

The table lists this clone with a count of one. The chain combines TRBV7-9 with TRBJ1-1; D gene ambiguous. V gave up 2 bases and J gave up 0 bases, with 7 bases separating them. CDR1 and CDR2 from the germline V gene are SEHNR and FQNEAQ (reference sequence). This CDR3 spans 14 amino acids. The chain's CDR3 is CASSLSEVNTEAFF. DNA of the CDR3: TGTGCCAGCAGCTTATCGGAGGTGAACACTGAAGCTTTCTTT.

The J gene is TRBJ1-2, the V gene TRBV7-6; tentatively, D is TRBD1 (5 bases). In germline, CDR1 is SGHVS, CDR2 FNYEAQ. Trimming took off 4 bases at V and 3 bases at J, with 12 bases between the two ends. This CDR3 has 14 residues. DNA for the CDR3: TGTGCCAGCAGCTCTGGGGGGTACGACTATGGCTACACCTTC. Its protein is CASSSGGYDYGYTF.

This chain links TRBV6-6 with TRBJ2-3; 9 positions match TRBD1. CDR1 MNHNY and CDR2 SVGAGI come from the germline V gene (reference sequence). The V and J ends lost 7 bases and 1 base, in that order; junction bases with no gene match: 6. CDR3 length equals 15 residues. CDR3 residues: CASILWTGGTDTQYF. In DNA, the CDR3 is TGTGCCAGCATCCTCTGGACAGGGGGCACAGATACGCAGTATTTT.

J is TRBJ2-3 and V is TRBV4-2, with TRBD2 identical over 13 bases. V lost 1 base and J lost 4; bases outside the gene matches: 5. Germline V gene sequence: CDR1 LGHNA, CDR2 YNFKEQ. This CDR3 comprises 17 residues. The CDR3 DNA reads TGTGCCAGCAGCCAAGGCACACTAGCGGGGGGGCCAGATACGCAGTATTTT. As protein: CASSQGTLAGGPDTQYF.

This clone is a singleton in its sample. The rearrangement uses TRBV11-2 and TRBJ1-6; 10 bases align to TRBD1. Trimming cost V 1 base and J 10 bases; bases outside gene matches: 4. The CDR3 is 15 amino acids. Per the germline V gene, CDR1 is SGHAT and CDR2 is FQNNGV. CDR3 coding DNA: TGTGCCAGCAGCTTAGTAAGGGACAGGGGATCACCCCTCCACTTT. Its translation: CASSLVRDRGSPLHF. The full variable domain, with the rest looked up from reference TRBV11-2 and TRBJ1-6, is EAGVAQSPRYKIIEKRQSVAFWCNPISGHATLYWYQQILGQGPKLLIQFQNNGVVDDSQLPKDRFSAERLKGVDSTLKIQPAKLEDSAVYLCASSLVRDRGSPLHFGNGTRLTVT.

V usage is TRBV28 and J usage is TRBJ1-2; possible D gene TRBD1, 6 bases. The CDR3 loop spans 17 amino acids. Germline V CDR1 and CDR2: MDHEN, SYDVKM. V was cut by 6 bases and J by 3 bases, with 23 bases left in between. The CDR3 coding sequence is TGTGCCAGCAGCCAAACCGGGACAACCAAGGTCTACTATGGCTACACCTTC. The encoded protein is CASSQTGTTKVYYGYTF.

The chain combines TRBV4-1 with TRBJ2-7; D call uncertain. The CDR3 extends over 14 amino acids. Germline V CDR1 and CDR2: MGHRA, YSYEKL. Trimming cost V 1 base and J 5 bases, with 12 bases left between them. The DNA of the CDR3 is TGCGCCAGCAGCCAAGTTGCAGGTATTGACGAGCAGTACTTC. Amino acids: CASSQVAGIDEQYF.

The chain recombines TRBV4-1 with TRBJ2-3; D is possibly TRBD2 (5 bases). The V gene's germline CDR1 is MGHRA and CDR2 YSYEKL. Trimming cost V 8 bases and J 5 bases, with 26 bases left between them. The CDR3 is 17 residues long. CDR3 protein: CASRLGPRSGSKDTQYF. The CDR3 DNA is TGCGCCAGCCGCCTAGGGCCTCGGAGCGGCTCAAAAGATACGCAGTATTTT.

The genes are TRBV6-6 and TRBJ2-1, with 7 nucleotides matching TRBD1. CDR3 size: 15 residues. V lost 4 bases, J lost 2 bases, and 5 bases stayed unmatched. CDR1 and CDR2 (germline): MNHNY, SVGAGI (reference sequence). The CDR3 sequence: CASSLRQGPYNEQFF. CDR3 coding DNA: TGTGCCAGCAGTTTAAGACAGGGCCCCTACAATGAGCAGTTCTTC.

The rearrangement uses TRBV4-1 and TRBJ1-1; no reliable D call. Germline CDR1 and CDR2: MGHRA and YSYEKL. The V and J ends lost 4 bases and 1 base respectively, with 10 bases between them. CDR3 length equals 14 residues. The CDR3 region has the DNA TGCGCCAGCAGCCCCCCTGCGGCGAACACTGAAGCTTTCTTT. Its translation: CASSPPAANTEAFF.

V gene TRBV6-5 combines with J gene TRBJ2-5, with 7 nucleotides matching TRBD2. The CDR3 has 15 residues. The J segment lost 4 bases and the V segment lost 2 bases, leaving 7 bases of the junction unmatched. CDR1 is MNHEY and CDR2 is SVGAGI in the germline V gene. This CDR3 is CASSYGYSGGETQYF. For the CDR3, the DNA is TGTGCCAGCAGTTACGGTTACTCGGGAGGAGAGACCCAGTACTTC.

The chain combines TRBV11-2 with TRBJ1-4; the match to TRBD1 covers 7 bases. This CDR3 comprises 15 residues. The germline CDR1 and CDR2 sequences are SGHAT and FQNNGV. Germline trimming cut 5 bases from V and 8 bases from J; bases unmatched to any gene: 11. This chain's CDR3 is CASSVRTGSWEKLFF. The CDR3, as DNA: TGTGCCAGCAGCGTAAGGACAGGTTCTTGGGAAAAACTGTTTTTT.

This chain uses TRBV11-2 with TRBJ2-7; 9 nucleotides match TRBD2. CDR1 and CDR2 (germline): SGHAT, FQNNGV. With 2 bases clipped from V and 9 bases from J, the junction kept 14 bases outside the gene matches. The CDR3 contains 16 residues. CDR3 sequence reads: CASSLFLSGGNRGQYF. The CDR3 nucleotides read TGTGCCAGCAGCTTATTTCTTAGCGGGGGAAATCGGGGGCAGTACTTC.

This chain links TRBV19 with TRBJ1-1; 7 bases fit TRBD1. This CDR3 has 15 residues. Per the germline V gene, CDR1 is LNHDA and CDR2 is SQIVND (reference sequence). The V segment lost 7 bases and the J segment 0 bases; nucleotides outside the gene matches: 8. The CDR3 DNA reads TGTGCCAGTAACACAGGGGTTTTAATGAACACTGAAGCTTTCTTT. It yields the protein CASNTGVLMNTEAFF.

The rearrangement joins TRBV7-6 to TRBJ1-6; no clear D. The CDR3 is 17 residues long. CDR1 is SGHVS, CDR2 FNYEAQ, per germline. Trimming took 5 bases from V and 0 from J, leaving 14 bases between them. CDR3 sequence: CASSPRMRGSYNSPLHF. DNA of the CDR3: TGTGCCAGCAGCCCACGGATGAGAGGCTCCTATAATTCACCCCTCCACTTT.

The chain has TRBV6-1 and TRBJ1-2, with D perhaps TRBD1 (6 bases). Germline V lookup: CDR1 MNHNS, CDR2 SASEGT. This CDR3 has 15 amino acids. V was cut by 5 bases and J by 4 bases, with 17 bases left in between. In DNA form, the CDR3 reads TGTGCCAGCAGTTCCGGGGGGCCACTAGGCTATGGCTACACCTTC. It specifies CASSSGGPLGYGYTF.

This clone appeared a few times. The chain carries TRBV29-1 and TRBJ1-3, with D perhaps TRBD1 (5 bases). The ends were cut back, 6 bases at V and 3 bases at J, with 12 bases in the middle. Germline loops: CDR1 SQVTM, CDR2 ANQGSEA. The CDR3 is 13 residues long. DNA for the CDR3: TGCAGCGTCAGGCGGGGGGATGGAAACACCATATATTTT. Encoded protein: CSVRRGDGNTIYF.

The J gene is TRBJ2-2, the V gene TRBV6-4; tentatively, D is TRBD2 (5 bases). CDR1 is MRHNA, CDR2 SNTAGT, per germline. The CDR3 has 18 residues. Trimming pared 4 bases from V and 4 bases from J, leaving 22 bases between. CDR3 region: CASSVVEDLLIPTGELFF. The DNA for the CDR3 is TGTGCCAGCAGTGTTGTGGAGGATCTCCTCATACCCACCGGGGAGCTGTTTTTT.

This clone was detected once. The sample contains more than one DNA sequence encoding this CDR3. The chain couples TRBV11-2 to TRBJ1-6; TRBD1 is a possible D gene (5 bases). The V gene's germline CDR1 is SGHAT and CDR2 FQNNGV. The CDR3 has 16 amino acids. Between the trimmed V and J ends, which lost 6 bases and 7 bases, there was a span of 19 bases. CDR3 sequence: CASRKDRGVKNSPLHF. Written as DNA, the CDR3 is TGTGCCAGCAGAAAAGATCGGGGGGTTAAGAATTCACCCCTCCACTTT.

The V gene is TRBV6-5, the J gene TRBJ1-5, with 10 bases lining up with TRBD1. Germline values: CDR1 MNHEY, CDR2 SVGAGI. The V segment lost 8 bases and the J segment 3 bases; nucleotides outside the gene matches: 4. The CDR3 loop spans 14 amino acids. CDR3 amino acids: CASRGQGPNQPQHF. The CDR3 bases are TGTGCCAGCCGGGGACAGGGGCCCAATCAGCCCCAGCATTTT.